These 29 T cell receptor beta chains were all obtained from the same sample, sequenced in a study of OX40 agonist ivuxolimab in advanced cancers. TCRdb keeps only in-frame clones here, not all; method: immunoSEQ multiplex PCR. The sample carries 65,000 to 80,000 clones, around 84% recorded once. The sample consisted of CD4+ or CD8+ T cells sorted from blood, taken in a trial of the OX40 agonist ivuxolimab. The receptors stem from an adult with an advanced solid tumor such as melanoma, head and neck, liver or kidney cancer.

V and J are TRBV6-5 and TRBJ2-3; D unresolved. V was clipped by 2 bases and J by 1 base, with 13 bases between them. The CDR3 is made up of 16 amino acids. Germline CDR1 and CDR2: MNHEY and SVGAGI. CDR3 region: CASSYGSLQGTDTQYF. The CDR3 nucleotides are TGTGCCAGCAGTTACGGAAGTCTCCAGGGCACAGATACGCAGTATTTT.

The chain has TRBV6-5 and TRBJ2-1, with D maybe TRBD1 (6 bases). V was clipped by 6 bases and J by 5 bases, with 11 bases between them. Germline V gives CDR1 MNHEY, CDR2 SVGAGI. This CDR3 has 13 amino acids. CDR3 in DNA: TGTGCCAGCAGCGGACAGCCCCACAATGAGCAGTTCTTC. This codes for CASSGQPHNEQFF.

This clone was seen a few times. This sequence joins TRBV7-2 and TRBJ2-7, with 9 bases lining up with TRBD1. Looked up from germline, CDR1 is SGHTA and CDR2 is FQGNSA. The CDR3 sequence is 14 residues long. The V segment lost 4 bases and the J segment 5 bases; nucleotides outside the gene matches: 6. CDR3 in DNA: TGTGCCAGCAGCTGGGGACAGGGTTCTAACGAGCAGTACTTC. Protein sequence: CASSWGQGSNEQYF.

This clone was seen once. This sequence joins TRBV11-2 and TRBJ2-7, with D perhaps TRBD2 (5 bases). CDR3 size: 14 residues. Germline loops: CDR1 SGHAT, CDR2 FQNNGV. V dropped 0 bases and J dropped 1 base, with 7 bases sitting between them. The CDR3 bases are TGTGCCAGCAGCTTAGATCAGCGGTCCTACGAGCAGTACTTC. It codes for CASSLDQRSYEQYF.

The chain combines TRBV28 with TRBJ2-2; 7 nucleotides agree with TRBD1. From germline, CDR1 is MDHEN and CDR2 SYDVKM. The J segment lost 0 bases and the V segment lost 4 bases, leaving 2 bases of the junction unmatched. This CDR3 spans 15 amino acids. The CDR3 is CASSSGGANTGELFF. DNA for the CDR3: TGTGCCAGCAGTTCAGGGGGAGCGAACACCGGGGAGCTGTTTTTT.

V usage is TRBV7-9 and J usage is TRBJ1-1; no reliable D call. Germline values: CDR1 SEHNR, CDR2 FQNEAQ (reference sequence). Trimming cost V 1 base and J 5 bases, with 20 bases left between them. The CDR3 is 17 amino acids. CDR3 region: CASSLDGDGPTGTEAFF. As DNA, the CDR3 is TGTGCCAGCAGCTTAGACGGGGATGGCCCGACGGGGACTGAAGCTTTCTTT.

This clone was observed a handful of times. V usage is TRBV7-9 and J usage is TRBJ2-4; unclear D gene. The V gene lost 0 bases and the J gene lost 7 bases, with 7 bases spanning the gap. Germline V CDR1 and CDR2: SEHNR, FQNEAQ (reference sequence). The CDR3 loop spans 13 amino acids. CDR3 residues: CASSLARGNIQYF. CDR3 in DNA: TGTGCCAGCAGCTTAGCCCGCGGTAACATTCAGTACTTC.

V usage is TRBV18 and J usage is TRBJ2-1; maybe TRBD1 (6 bases). The CDR3 runs to 18 residues. Germline-derived CDR1 and CDR2 are KGHSH and LQKENI. Trimming removed 0 bases from V and 5 bases from J, with 20 bases in between. DNA of the CDR3: TGTGCCAGCTCACCACCGATTTGGACAGTGGGATTTAACAATGAGCAGTTCTTC. Translated: CASSPPIWTVGFNNEQFF. The whole variable domain, filled in from reference TRBV18 and TRBJ2-1, reads NAGVMQNPRHLVRRRGQEARLRCSPMKGHSHVYWYRQLPEEGLKFMVYLQKENIIDESGMPKERFSAEFPKEGPSILRIQQVVRGDSAAYFCASSPPIWTVGFNNEQFFGPGTRLTVL.

The V call is TRBV7-8, the J call TRBJ1-3; possibly TRBD1 for D (5 bases). The CDR3 totals 19 residues. With 1 base removed from V and 4 bases from J, the gap between germline ends came to 23 bases. Looked up from germline, CDR1 is SGHVS and CDR2 is FQNEAQ. The CDR3 DNA reads TGTGCCAGCAGCTTAGAATTTCGTACACAGGCATCTGGAGGAAACACCATATATTTT. Translated, it gives CASSLEFRTQASGGNTIYF.

The chain recombines TRBV18 with TRBJ2-1, with 12 bases matching TRBD1. There are 18 residues in the CDR3. CDR1 and CDR2 (germline): KGHSH, LQKENI. J lost 2 bases, V lost 2 bases, and 7 bases had no gene match. CDR3: CASSPSPGQGAAYNEQFF. The CDR3 DNA sequence: TGTGCCAGCTCACCAAGTCCGGGACAGGGGGCTGCCTACAATGAGCAGTTCTTC.

The chain combines TRBV2 with TRBJ1-5; D is ambiguous. The CDR3 is 12 residues long. V gave up 4 bases and J gave up 5 bases, with 6 bases separating them. The germline CDR1 and CDR2 sequences are SNHLY and FYNNEI. CDR3 region: CASSASHQPQHF. The CDR3 bases are TGTGCCAGCAGTGCCAGTCATCAGCCCCAGCATTTT.

As concerns this clone: At the DNA level, this CDR3 is encoded by other sequences in the same sample as well. CDR3 amino acids: CASSSGGSNQPQHF. The CDR3 DNA follows: TGTGCCAGCAGTTCTGGGGGTAGCAATCAGCCCCAGCATTTT. The chain couples TRBV28 to TRBJ1-5, with D perhaps matching TRBD1 (5 bases). In germline, CDR1 is MDHEN, CDR2 SYDVKM. The CDR3 is made up of 14 amino acids. Trimming shortened V by 4 bases and J by 0 bases, and 7 bases separated the two germline ends.

This clone appeared a few times. The V call is TRBV6-5, the J call TRBJ2-7; unclear D gene. The V end lost 6 bases, the J end lost 0 bases, and 3 bases lay between the germline ends. This CDR3 comprises 11 residues. From germline, CDR1 is MNHEY and CDR2 SVGAGI. CDR3 coding DNA: TGTGCCAGCAGCGTCTCCTACGAGCAGTACTTC. Protein: CASSVSYEQYF.

The chain uses TRBV9 and TRBJ2-3; tentative D call: TRBD1 (6 bases). Trimming removed 3 bases at V and 5 bases at J, with 13 bases between. The CDR3 spans 14 residues. Germline V lookup: CDR1 SGDLS, CDR2 YYNGEE. The CDR3 here is CASSAEIRGDTQYF. The DNA of the CDR3 is TGTGCCAGCAGCGCGGAGATCAGGGGAGATACGCAGTATTTT.

CDR3 bases: TGTGCCAGCCAGTGGACGGAGAGCAGTTCCTACGAGCAGTACTTC. It is translated as CASQWTESSSYEQYF. The chain combines TRBV6-4 with TRBJ2-7; no reliable D call. The length of the CDR3 is 15 residues. Germline V CDR1 and CDR2: MRHNA, SNTAGT. Trimming stripped 8 bases from V and 1 base from J, with 18 bases between.

V usage is TRBV7-9 and J usage is TRBJ1-3; D not certain. This CDR3 region has 13 residues. Germline V gives CDR1 SEHNR, CDR2 FQNEAQ (reference sequence). Deletions cut 1 base from V and 4 bases from J, with 5 bases between. The CDR3 DNA sequence: TGTGCCAGCAGCTTAGACGGCGGAAACACCATATATTTT. Amino acid sequence: CASSLDGGNTIYF.

V is TRBV27 and J is TRBJ1-2; tentatively, D is TRBD1 (5 bases). The germline CDR1 and CDR2 sequences are MNHEY and SMNVEV (reference sequence). V was cut by 5 bases and J by 4 bases, with 11 bases left in between. The CDR3 contains 13 residues. The CDR3 region is CASSLKRGYGYTF. The CDR3 DNA follows: TGTGCCAGCAGTCTCAAAAGGGGCTATGGCTACACCTTC.

This rearrangement joins TRBV18 to TRBJ2-6; D might be TRBD1 (5 bases). The CDR3 is 15 amino acids. Trimming took off 4 bases at V and 2 bases at J, with 9 bases between the two ends. CDR1 and CDR2 (germline): KGHSH, LQKENI. This chain's CDR3 is CASSLQGPGANVLTF. CDR3 nucleotides: TGTGCCAGCTCACTTCAGGGCCCTGGGGCCAACGTCCTGACTTTC.

About this clone itself: Sequence at one end of the junction differs from germline and may be a read error. This chain connects TRBV28 to TRBJ2-4, with 10 bases that match TRBD1. Germline V gene lookup returns CDR1 MDHEN and CDR2 SYDVKM. This CDR3 is built from 14 residues. In DNA, the CDR3 is TGTGCCAGCAGTTCTCCTTCGACAGGGGGCATTCCGTACTTC. Translating it yields CASSSPSTGGIPYF.

This clone was seen a handful of times. CDR3 nucleotide sequence: TGTGCCAGCAGCTTGCTTACTAGCGGGCTATACAATGAGCAGTTCTTC. As protein: CASSLLTSGLYNEQFF. V and J are TRBV7-9 and TRBJ2-1, with 9 nucleotides matching TRBD2. CDR1 is SEHNR, CDR2 FQNEAQ, per germline (reference sequence). V lost 3 bases to trimming and J lost 4 bases; unmatched junction nucleotides: 7. The CDR3 totals 16 residues.

The chain joins TRBV13 to TRBJ2-3; 16 bases align to TRBD2. The CDR3 spans 19 residues. Germline values: CDR1 PRHDT, CDR2 FYEKMQ (reference sequence). Trimming removed 6 bases from V and 0 bases from J; junction bases left unmatched: 9. The CDR3 bases are TGTGCCAGCAGAAGGTCCGGGACTAGCGGGAGGGGAAGCACAGATACGCAGTATTTT. Translated: CASRRSGTSGRGSTDTQYF. The variable domain in full, with the rest retrieved from reference TRBV13 and TRBJ2-3, is AAGVIQSPRHLIKEKRETATLKCYPIPRHDTVYWYQQGPGQDPQFLISFYEKMQSDKGSIPDRFSAQQFSDYHSELNMSSLELGDSALYFCASRRSGTSGRGSTDTQYFGPGTRLTVL.

This clone was seen only once. The chain combines TRBV28 with TRBJ1-2; 11 nucleotides line up with TRBD1. CDR3 length: 18 residues. Germline CDR1 is MDHEN and CDR2 is SYDVKM. V lost 4 bases, J lost 2 bases, and 12 bases stayed unmatched. The CDR3 protein is CASSSTGTGGGANYGYTF. The CDR3 DNA follows: TGTGCCAGCAGTTCTACGGGGACAGGGGGTGGGGCGAACTATGGCTACACCTTC.

The chain is built from TRBV7-2 and TRBJ2-2; 9 bases align to TRBD2. CDR3 size: 17 residues. The V gene end was trimmed by 1 base and the J gene end by 7 bases; junction bases not matched to a gene: 10. CDR1 and CDR2 (germline): SGHTA, FQGNSA. The CDR3 reads CASSLVFAGGPDGELFF. The CDR3 DNA reads TGTGCCAGCAGCTTAGTGTTCGCGGGAGGGCCTGACGGGGAGCTGTTTTTT.

The rearrangement uses TRBV29-1 and TRBJ2-2; D not resolved. Trimming pared 6 bases from V and 1 base from J, leaving 6 bases between. The CDR3 is made up of 12 amino acids. Germline CDR1 is SQVTM and CDR2 is ANQGSEA. DNA of the CDR3: TGCAGCGTCTACTGGAACACCGGGGAGCTGTTTTTT. Amino acid sequence: CSVYWNTGELFF.

The chain has TRBV15 and TRBJ1-1, with a possible D match to TRBD1 (5 bases). V was clipped by 6 bases and J by 1 base, with 6 bases between them. The germline V gene encodes CDR1 LNHNV and CDR2 YYDKDF (reference sequence). This CDR3 has 12 amino acids. The CDR3 loop reads CATRQGNTEAFF. CDR3 DNA: TGTGCCACCAGGCAGGGGAACACTGAAGCTTTCTTT.

The chain uses TRBV15 and TRBJ1-6; 11 bases are shared with TRBD1. The CDR3 spans 14 residues. Germline loops: CDR1 LNHNV, CDR2 YYDKDF (reference sequence). Germline trimming cut 5 bases from V and 13 bases from J; bases unmatched to any gene: 7. Here the CDR3 DNA reads TGTGCCACCAGCCCTGGACAGGGGGCACGGCCCCTCCACTTT. This encodes CATSPGQGARPLHF.

The rearrangement links TRBV18 to TRBJ2-3; D uncertain. CDR3 length: 17 amino acids. Germline V lookup: CDR1 KGHSH, CDR2 LQKENI. Trimming pared 2 bases from V and 0 bases from J, leaving 15 bases between. This CDR3 is CASSPSPARTSTDTQYF. CDR3 DNA: TGTGCCAGCTCACCATCCCCAGCGCGAACTAGCACAGATACGCAGTATTTT.

The V and J genes are TRBV7-2 and TRBJ1-2; TRBD1 might be the D (5 bases). V was shortened by 5 bases and J by 3 bases, with 13 bases between the two germline ends. Germline V CDR1 and CDR2: SGHTA, FQGNSA. This CDR3 comprises 14 residues. CDR3 protein: CASSPGGVDYGYTF. The CDR3 DNA reads TGTGCCAGCAGCCCGGGAGGGGTAGACTATGGCTACACCTTC.

The chain recombines TRBV18 with TRBJ1-6; 10 positions agree with TRBD1. V lost 3 bases and J lost 6; bases outside the gene matches: 2. CDR1 and CDR2 from the germline V gene are KGHSH and LQKENI. CDR3 length: 15 amino acids. This CDR3 reads CASSPGTGANSPLHF. The CDR3 nucleotides read TGTGCCAGCTCACCGGGGACAGGGGCTAATTCACCCCTCCACTTT.